A selection of T cell receptor beta chains follows, all from one sample in a study of regulatory T cells in long-lasting Graves disease. Via MiXCR, TCRdb re-called the multiplex PCR reads, giving one row per CDR3 protein. The data show 430,000 or so distinct CDR3 sequences, with approximately 22% seen just once and 14% held by the top ten. The material sequenced was peripheral blood mononuclear cells (PBMCs), taken when the disease was refractory, from a patient treated with antithyroid drugs. The receptors originated from a female donor with Graves disease. Both conserved end residues are part of each CDR3. Each record gives: CDR3 protein, CDR3 DNA, clone size, V gene, J gene, D gene. D genes are given only for firm matches. The size entry is marked missing in some rows and otherwise reads once, few, many or a size class.

cdr3_aa: CASSFSDKVFQETQYF; cdr3_nt: TGTGCCAGCAGTTTTTCAGATAAGGTATTCCAAGAGACCCAGTACTTC; clone_size: many; v_call: TRBV28; j_call: TRBJ2-5; d_call: .
cdr3_aa: CASSLGTKITEAFF; cdr3_nt: TGCGCCAGCAGCTTGGGGACCAAGATCACTGAAGCTTTCTTT; clone_size: few; v_call: TRBV5-1; j_call: TRBJ1-1; d_call: .
cdr3_aa: CATSSPSRAGNTIYF; cdr3_nt: TGTGCCACCAGCAGTCCTAGCAGGGCTGGAAACACCATATATTTT; clone_size: .; v_call: TRBV15; j_call: TRBJ1-3; d_call: .
cdr3_aa: CASSLAGAGPLDEQYF; cdr3_nt: TGTGCCAGCAGCTTAGCGGGGGCTGGCCCTCTAGACGAGCAGTACTTC; clone_size: .; v_call: TRBV5-4; j_call: TRBJ2-7; d_call: TRBD2
cdr3_aa: CASSQLAGAAGELFF; cdr3_nt: TGTGCCAGCAGCCAACTAGCGGGAGCCGCCGGGGAGCTGTTTTTT; clone_size: many; v_call: TRBV3-1; j_call: TRBJ2-2; d_call: TRBD2
cdr3_aa: CASSEPGGVPQHF; cdr3_nt: TGTGCCAGCAGTGAACCTGGGGGGGTCCCCCAGCATTTT; clone_size: many; v_call: TRBV6-2/TRBV6-3; j_call: TRBJ1-5; d_call: .
cdr3_aa: CSARAAEGESSNQPQHF; cdr3_nt: TGCAGTGCTAGGGCTGCCGAGGGGGAAAGTAGCAATCAGCCCCAGCATTTT; clone_size: .; v_call: TRBV20-1; j_call: TRBJ1-5; d_call: .
cdr3_aa: CASSLEHYEQYF; cdr3_nt: TGTGCCAGCAGCTTAGAGCACTACGAGCAGTACTTC; clone_size: .; v_call: TRBV13; j_call: TRBJ2-7; d_call: .
cdr3_aa: CASKGWRGGKETQYF; cdr3_nt: TGTGCCAGCAAGGGATGGAGAGGGGGTAAAGAGACCCAGTACTTC; clone_size: many; v_call: TRBV27; j_call: TRBJ2-5; d_call: .
cdr3_aa: CASSYAQNTEAFF; cdr3_nt: TGTGCCAGCAGTTATGCACAGAACACTGAAGCTTTCTTT; clone_size: .; v_call: TRBV6-5; j_call: TRBJ1-1; d_call: .
cdr3_aa: CASSLLGVGVSPLHF; cdr3_nt: TGTGCCAGCAGTTTATTGGGGGTCGGAGTCTCACCCCTCCACTTT; clone_size: .; v_call: TRBV27; j_call: TRBJ1-6; d_call: .
cdr3_aa: CASSSSGRGKTQYF; cdr3_nt: TGTGCCAGCAGTTCTAGCGGGAGGGGAAAGACCCAGTACTTC; clone_size: .; v_call: TRBV2; j_call: TRBJ2-5; d_call: TRBD2
cdr3_aa: CASSLNGGIGEQYF; cdr3_nt: TGTGCCAGCAGCTTGAACGGGGGGATTGGCGAGCAGTACTTC; clone_size: .; v_call: TRBV5-4; j_call: TRBJ2-7; d_call: TRBD2
cdr3_aa: CASRWEDNEKLFF; cdr3_nt: TGTGCCAGCAGGTGGGAGGATAATGAAAAACTGTTTTTT; clone_size: many; v_call: TRBV28; j_call: TRBJ1-4; d_call: .
cdr3_aa: CASTLAGAREQYF; cdr3_nt: TGTGCCAGCACCCTAGCGGGAGCTCGAGAGCAGTACTTC; clone_size: .; v_call: TRBV28; j_call: TRBJ2-7; d_call: TRBD2
cdr3_aa: CASSLNPLGEQYF; cdr3_nt: TGTGCCAGCAGCTTAAACCCCCTCGGCGAGCAGTACTTC; clone_size: few; v_call: TRBV7-3; j_call: TRBJ2-7; d_call: .
cdr3_aa: CSSRLAESTDTQYF; cdr3_nt: TGCAGTTCCCGATTAGCGGAAAGCACAGATACGCAGTATTTT; clone_size: .; v_call: TRBV20-1; j_call: TRBJ2-3; d_call: .
cdr3_aa: CASSRGTLIGTDTQYF; cdr3_nt: TGTGCCAGCAGCCGCGGGACTTTAATAGGAACAGATACGCAGTATTTT; clone_size: .; v_call: TRBV11-2; j_call: TRBJ2-3; d_call: .
cdr3_aa: CASPSFNTGELFF; cdr3_nt: TGTGCCAGTCCGAGCTTCAACACCGGGGAGCTGTTTTTT; clone_size: few; v_call: TRBV19; j_call: TRBJ2-2; d_call: .
cdr3_aa: CASRVWGTGGDTEAFF; cdr3_nt: TGTGCCAGCAGGGTTTGGGGGACAGGGGGAGACACTGAAGCTTTCTTT; clone_size: .; v_call: TRBV27; j_call: TRBJ1-1; d_call: TRBD1
cdr3_aa: CASARRGSGNSDTQYF; cdr3_nt: TGTGCCAGCGCCCGCAGGGGTAGCGGGAACTCAGATACGCAGTATTTT; clone_size: .; v_call: TRBV6-1; j_call: TRBJ2-3; d_call: TRBD2
cdr3_aa: CASSWRQGTYEQYF; cdr3_nt: TGTGCCAGCAGCTGGCGACAGGGCACCTACGAGCAGTACTTC; clone_size: few; v_call: TRBV7-6; j_call: TRBJ2-7; d_call: TRBD1
cdr3_aa: CSAEGDPNTGELFF; cdr3_nt: TGCAGTGCTGAGGGGGACCCGAACACCGGGGAGCTGTTTTTT; clone_size: few; v_call: TRBV20-1; j_call: TRBJ2-2; d_call: .
cdr3_aa: CASSESELEAQYF; cdr3_nt: TGTGCCAGCAGTGAATCAGAGTTGGAAGCCCAGTACTTC; clone_size: few; v_call: TRBV25-1; j_call: TRBJ2-5; d_call: .
cdr3_aa: CASSYQGGPSGYTF; cdr3_nt: TGTGCCAGCAGTTACCAGGGAGGGCCGAGTGGCTACACCTTC; clone_size: many; v_call: TRBV6-5; j_call: TRBJ1-2; d_call: .
cdr3_aa: CASSLDWGYEQYF; cdr3_nt: TGTGCCAGCAGCTTGGACTGGGGCTACGAGCAGTACTTC; clone_size: many; v_call: TRBV11-1; j_call: TRBJ2-7; d_call: .
cdr3_aa: CASSSRDEVAQETQYF; cdr3_nt: TGTGCCAGCAGCTCAAGGGACGAAGTCGCACAAGAGACCCAGTACTTC; clone_size: .; v_call: TRBV7-9; j_call: TRBJ2-5; d_call: .
cdr3_aa: CASSIGQDYEQYF; cdr3_nt: TGTGCCAGTAGTATAGGTCAGGACTACGAGCAGTACTTC; clone_size: few; v_call: TRBV19; j_call: TRBJ2-7; d_call: .
cdr3_aa: CAWSVLFLSGANVLTF; cdr3_nt: TGTGCCTGGAGTGTACTGTTCCTCTCTGGGGCCAACGTCCTGACTTTC; clone_size: few; v_call: TRBV30; j_call: TRBJ2-6; d_call: .